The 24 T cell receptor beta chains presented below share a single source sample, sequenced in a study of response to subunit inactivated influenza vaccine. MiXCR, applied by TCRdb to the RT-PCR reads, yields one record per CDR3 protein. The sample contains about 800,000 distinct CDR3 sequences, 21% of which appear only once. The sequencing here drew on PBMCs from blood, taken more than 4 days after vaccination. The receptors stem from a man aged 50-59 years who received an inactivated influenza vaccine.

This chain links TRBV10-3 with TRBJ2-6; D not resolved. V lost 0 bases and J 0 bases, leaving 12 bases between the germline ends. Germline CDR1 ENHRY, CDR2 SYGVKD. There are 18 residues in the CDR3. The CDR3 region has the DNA TGTGCCATCAGTGAGTCCCGACATACCCTCTCTGGGGCCAACGTCCTGACTTTC. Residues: CAISESRHTLSGANVLTF.

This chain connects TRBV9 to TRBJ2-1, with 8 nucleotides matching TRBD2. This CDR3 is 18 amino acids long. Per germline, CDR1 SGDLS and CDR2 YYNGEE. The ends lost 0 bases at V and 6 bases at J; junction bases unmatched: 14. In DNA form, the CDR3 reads TGTGCCAGCAGCGTAGGAGGAGTCGGCCGCGGGGGGTTCAATGAGCAGTTCTTC. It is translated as CASSVGGVGRGGFNEQFF.

CDR3 amino acids: CSPAGSRYTEAFF. CDR3 nucleotide sequence: TGCAGCCCTGCGGGGTCTCGGTACACTGAAGCTTTCTTT. This sequence joins TRBV20-1 and TRBJ1-1; unclear D gene. The CDR3 totals 13 residues. CDR1 is DFQATT, CDR2 SNEGSKA, per germline (reference sequence).

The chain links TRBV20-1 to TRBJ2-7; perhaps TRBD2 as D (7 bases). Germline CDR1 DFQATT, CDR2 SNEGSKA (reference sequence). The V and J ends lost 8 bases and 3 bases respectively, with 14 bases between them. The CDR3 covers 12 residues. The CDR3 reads CSTTGRVYEQYF. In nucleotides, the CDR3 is TGCAGTACAACAGGGAGGGTCTACGAGCAGTACTTC.

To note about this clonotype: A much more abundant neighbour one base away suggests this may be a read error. CDR3 in DNA: TGCAGTGCTAGAGATTTAGGCAGTGCCTCCTACGAGCAGTACTTC. This gives the protein CSARDLGSASYEQYF. The chain recombines TRBV20-1 with TRBJ2-7; D not resolved. CDR3 length: 15 amino acids. In germline, CDR1 is DFQATT, CDR2 SNEGSKA (reference sequence). V lost 0 bases, J lost 0 bases, and 12 bases lay in between.

DNA for the CDR3: TGTGCCAGCAGCCAAACTAGCCCGGGAGCCGGCGGGGAGCTGTTTTTT. Its translation is CASSQTSPGAGGELFF. V gene TRBV7-3 combines with J gene TRBJ2-2, with D maybe TRBD2 (6 bases). The V and J ends lost 5 bases and 7 bases respectively, with 20 bases between them. The CDR3 sequence is 16 residues long. Germline V gene lookup returns CDR1 SGHTA and CDR2 FQGTGA.

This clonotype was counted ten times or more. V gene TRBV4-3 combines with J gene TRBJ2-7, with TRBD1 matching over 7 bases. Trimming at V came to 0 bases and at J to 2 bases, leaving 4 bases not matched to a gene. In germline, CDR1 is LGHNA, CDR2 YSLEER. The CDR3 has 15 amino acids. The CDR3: CASSQDLGTAYEQYF. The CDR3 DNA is TGCGCCAGCAGCCAAGATCTAGGGACAGCCTACGAGCAGTACTTC.

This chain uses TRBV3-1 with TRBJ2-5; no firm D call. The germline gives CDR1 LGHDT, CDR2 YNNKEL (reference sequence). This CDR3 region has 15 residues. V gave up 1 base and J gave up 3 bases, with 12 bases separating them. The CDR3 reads CASSQGPGYEETQYF. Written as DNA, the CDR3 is TGTGCCAGCAGCCAAGGTCCCGGGTATGAAGAGACCCAGTACTTC.

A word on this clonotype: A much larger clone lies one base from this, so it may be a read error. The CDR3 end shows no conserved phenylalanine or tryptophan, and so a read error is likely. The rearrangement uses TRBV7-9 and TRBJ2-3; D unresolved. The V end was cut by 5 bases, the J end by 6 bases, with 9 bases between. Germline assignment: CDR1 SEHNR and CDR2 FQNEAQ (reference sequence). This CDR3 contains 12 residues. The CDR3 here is CASSTGMDTQYS. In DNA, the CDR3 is TGTGCCAGCAGCACTGGTATGGATACGCAGTATTCT.

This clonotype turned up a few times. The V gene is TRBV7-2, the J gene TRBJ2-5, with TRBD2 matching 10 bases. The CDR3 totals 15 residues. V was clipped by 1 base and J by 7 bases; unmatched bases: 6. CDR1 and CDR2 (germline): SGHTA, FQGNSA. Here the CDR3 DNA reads TGTGCCAGCAGCTTAGGACTAGCGGGTGACGGGACCCAGTACTTC. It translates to CASSLGLAGDGTQYF.

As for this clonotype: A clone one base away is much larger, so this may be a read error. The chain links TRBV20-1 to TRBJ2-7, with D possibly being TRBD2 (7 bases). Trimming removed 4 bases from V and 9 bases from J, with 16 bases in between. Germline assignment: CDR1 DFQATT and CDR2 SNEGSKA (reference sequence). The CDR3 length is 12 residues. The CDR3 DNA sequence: TGCAGTGCTATAGGGGGGGGGAACCGGCAGTACTTC. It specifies CSAIGGGNRQYF.

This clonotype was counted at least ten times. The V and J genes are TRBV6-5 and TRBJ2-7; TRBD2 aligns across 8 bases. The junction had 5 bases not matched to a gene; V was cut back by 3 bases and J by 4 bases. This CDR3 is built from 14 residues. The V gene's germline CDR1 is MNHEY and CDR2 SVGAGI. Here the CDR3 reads CASSYSSGSYEQYF. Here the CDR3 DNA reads TGTGCCAGCAGTTATTCAAGCGGGAGTTACGAGCAGTACTTC.

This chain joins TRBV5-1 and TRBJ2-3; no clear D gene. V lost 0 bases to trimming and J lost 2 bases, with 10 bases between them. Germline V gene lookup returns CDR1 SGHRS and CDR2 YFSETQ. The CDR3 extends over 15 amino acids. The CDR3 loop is CASSLARVYTDTQYF. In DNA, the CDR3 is TGCGCCAGCAGCTTGGCTCGGGTTTACACAGATACGCAGTATTTT.

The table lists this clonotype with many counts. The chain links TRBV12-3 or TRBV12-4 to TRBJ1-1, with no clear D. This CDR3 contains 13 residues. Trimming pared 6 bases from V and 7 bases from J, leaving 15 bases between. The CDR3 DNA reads TGTGCCAGCAGAGCAGACCTAGCCGGTGAAGCTTTCTTT. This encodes CASRADLAGEAFF.

Written as DNA, the CDR3 is TGCGCCAGCAGCCTGACAGGGTTTGATAGCTATGGCTACACCTTC. Amino acid sequence: CASSLTGFDSYGYTF. This chain uses TRBV5-1 with TRBJ1-2; 7 nucleotides agree with TRBD1. V was clipped by 4 bases and J by 4 bases; unmatched bases: 10. Germline CDR1 is SGHRS and CDR2 is YFSETQ. The CDR3 extends over 15 amino acids. The entire variable domain, with the rest obtained from reference TRBV5-1 and TRBJ1-2, is as follows: KAGVTQTPRYLIKTRGQQVTLSCSPISGHRSVSWYQQTPGQGLQFLFEYFSETQRNKGNFPGRFSGRQFSNSRSEMNVSTLELGDSALYLCASSLTGFDSYGYTFGSGTRLTVV.

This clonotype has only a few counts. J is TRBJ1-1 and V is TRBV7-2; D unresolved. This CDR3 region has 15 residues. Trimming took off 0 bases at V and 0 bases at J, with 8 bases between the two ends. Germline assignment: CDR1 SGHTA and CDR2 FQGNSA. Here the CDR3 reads CASSLAGKMNTEAFF. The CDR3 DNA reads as TGTGCCAGCAGCTTAGCGGGCAAGATGAACACTGAAGCTTTCTTT.

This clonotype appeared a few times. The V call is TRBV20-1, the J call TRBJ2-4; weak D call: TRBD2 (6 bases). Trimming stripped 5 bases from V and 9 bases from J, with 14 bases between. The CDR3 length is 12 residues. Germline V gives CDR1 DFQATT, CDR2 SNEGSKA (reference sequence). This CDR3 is CSARRLVGIQYF. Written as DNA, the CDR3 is TGCAGTGCTCGAAGACTAGTCGGCATTCAGTACTTC.

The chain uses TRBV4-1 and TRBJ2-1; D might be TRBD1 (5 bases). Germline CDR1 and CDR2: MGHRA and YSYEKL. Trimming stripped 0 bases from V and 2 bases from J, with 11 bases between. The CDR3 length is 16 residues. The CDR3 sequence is CASSQEEATAYNEQFF. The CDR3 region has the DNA TGCGCCAGCAGCCAAGAAGAAGCGACAGCCTACAATGAGCAGTTCTTC.

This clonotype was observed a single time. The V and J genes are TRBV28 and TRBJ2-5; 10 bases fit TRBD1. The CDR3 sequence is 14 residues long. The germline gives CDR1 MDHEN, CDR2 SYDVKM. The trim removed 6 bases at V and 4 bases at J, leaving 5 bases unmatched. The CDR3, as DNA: TGTGCCAGCAGCGACAGGGGGCGCGGAGAGACCCAGTACTTC. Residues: CASSDRGRGETQYF.

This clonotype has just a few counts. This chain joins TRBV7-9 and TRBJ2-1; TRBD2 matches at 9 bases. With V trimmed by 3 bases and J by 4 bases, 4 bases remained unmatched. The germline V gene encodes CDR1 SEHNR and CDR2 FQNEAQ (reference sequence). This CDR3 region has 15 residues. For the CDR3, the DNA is TGTGCCAGCAGCTTGACTAGCGGTCTATACAATGAGCAGTTCTTC. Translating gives CASSLTSGLYNEQFF.

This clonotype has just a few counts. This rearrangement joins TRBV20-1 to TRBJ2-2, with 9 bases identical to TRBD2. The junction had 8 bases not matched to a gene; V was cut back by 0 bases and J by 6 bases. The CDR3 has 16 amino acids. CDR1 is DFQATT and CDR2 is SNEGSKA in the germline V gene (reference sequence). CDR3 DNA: TGCAGTGCTAGAGATCCCAGCGGGAGGTACCCCGGGGAGCTGTTTTTT. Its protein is CSARDPSGRYPGELFF.

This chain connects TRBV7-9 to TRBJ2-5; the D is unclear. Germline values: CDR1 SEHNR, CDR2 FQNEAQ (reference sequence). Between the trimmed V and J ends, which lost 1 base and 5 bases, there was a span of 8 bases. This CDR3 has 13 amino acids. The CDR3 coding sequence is TGTGCCAGCAGCTTAGGTACGAGTGAGACCCAGTACTTC. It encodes CASSLGTSETQYF.

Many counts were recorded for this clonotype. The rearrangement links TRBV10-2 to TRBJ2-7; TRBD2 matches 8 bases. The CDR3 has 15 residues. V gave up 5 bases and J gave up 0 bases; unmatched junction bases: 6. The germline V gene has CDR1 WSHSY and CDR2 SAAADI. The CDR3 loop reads CASSISGVASYEQYF. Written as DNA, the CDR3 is TGCGCCAGCAGTATTAGCGGGGTCGCCTCCTACGAGCAGTACTTC.

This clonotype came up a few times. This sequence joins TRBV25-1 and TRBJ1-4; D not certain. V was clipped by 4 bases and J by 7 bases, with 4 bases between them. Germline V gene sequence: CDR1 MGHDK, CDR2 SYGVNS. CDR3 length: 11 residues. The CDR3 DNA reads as TGTGCCAGCAGTGTAGCTGAAAAACTGTTTTTT. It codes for CASSVAEKLFF.